This T cell receptor beta chain appears in the sequencing data of a study of shared clonotypes between healthy human individuals (dated by TCRdb to about 2020). Context from the whole study: The cohort comprised a couple of women and a few men aged 18 to 49 years. Blood TCR repertoires of about five healthy adults were deeply sequenced to estimate repertoire size and the extent of clonotype sharing between individuals. To increase sequencing depth and limit assay-specific biases, TCR repertoire library preparation and sequencing were carried out by different laboratories using diverse techniques. Per donor, leukapheresis produced somewhere between about 0.8 and 9 billion PBMCs. Overall study results and their limits: Sampling was restricted to blood, and TCR repertoires in tissues likely differ from the TCR repertoires found in blood. Pairwise subsampling indicated that sequencing depth was expected to affect the degree of clonotype sharing among donors. Because the study included a small number of donors, the genetic and exposure-history diversity represented was limited.

Healthy HIV-negative adults with no recently reported acute infections or vaccinations were included as donors. Every donor was a Caucasian adult residing in Nashville, Tennessee, USA. For unsorted samples, roughly 91 million PBMCs were counted, and genomic DNA was extracted using the QIAamp DNA Blood Mini kit. After blood collection by leukapheresis, PBMCs were isolated using Ficoll-Histopaque density gradient centrifugation and then cryopreserved in the vapor phase of liquid nitrogen. This clone turned up a few times. Its antigen remains unidentified. Base qualities are not at hand, and no much larger clone is one base apart. The same CDR3 also results from other DNA sequences found in this sample. Using the deep immunoSEQ assay, TCR CDR3 regions were amplified from genomic DNA by multiplex PCR. For each cell subset, the extracted genomic DNA was distributed evenly across all wells of several immunoSEQ 96-well plates, and each plate served as one replicate. Each replicate PCR for unsorted PBMC received roughly 290 ng genomic DNA, equal to 30,000 or so T cell genomes. Ten immunoSEQ deep assay plates were used to sequence the unsorted PBMC genomic DNA. Purified libraries were quantified with a Qubit 3.0 fluorometer, sized on a Bioanalyzer 2100, and re-quantified with the KAPA Library Quantification kit. A separate single-read 150-cycle Illumina NextSeq 550 flow cell was used to sequence each immunoSEQ 96-well plate. The authors' analysis ran thus. Because only junctional sequences without quality scores were contained in the immunoSEQ output, filtering matching that applied to full-length reads could not be performed. Sequences were annotated with PyIR, a Python wrapper for IgBLAST v1.9, and V/J genes and CDR3 were assigned using IMGT germline references. Reads with weak V/J assignments (E-value above 1e-6), missing CDR3, stop codons, out-of-frame junctions, or ambiguous translated residues were removed. V3J clonotypes were defined by identical inferred V gene, J gene, and CDR3 amino acid sequence. The percentage overlap between two repertoires was calculated by dividing the number of shared unique clonotypes by the size of the smaller repertoire. Repertoire richness was assessed with RTK rarefaction, the Chao1 estimator, and Recon v2.1 estimates of unobserved clonotypes. This immuneACCESS table, as held by TCRdb, lists in-frame sequences with V and J called but not all clones. Of the missing ones, under half trace to an unresolved V gene in checked studies; the others have no known cause. The V and J calls and clone size come from that table; D and trimming were worked out from the DNA. For this sample there are roughly 500,000 clones; about four fifths appear just once. The ten largest account for less than 15% of the sample.

Specimen: PBMCs. The receptor comes from a woman aged 40 to 50 in good health. Some clones in this sample may be carry-over from other donors' samples.

The CDR3 here reads CASSLVSNTGELFF. The DNA reads as follows: TGTGCCAGCAGCTTAGTATCGAACACCGGGGAGCTGTTTTTT. This receptor chain uses TRBV7-2 and TRBJ2-2, with the D gene too uncertain to name. From a lookup of the germline V gene, CDR1 and CDR2 are SGHTA and FQGNSA. Between the V and J ends, shortened by 1 base and 0 bases respectively, the junction contains 3 bases. Taken from cysteine to phenylalanine, the CDR3 has 14 residues. Here the CDR3 DNA is all that survives: 42 bases in frame from base 1.